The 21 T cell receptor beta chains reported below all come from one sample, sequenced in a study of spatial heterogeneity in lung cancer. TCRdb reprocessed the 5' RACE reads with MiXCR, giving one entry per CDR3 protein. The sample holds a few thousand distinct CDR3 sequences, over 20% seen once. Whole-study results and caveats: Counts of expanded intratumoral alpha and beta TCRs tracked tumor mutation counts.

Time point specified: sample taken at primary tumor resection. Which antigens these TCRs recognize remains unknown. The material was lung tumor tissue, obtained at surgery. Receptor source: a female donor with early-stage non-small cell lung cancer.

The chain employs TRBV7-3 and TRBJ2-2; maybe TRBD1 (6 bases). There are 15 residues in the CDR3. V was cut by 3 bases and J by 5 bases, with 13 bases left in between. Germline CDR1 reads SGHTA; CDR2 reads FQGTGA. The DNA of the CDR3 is TGTGCCAGCAGCTTGTCAGGGGACGGGACCGGGGAGCTGTTTTTT. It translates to CASSLSGDGTGELFF.

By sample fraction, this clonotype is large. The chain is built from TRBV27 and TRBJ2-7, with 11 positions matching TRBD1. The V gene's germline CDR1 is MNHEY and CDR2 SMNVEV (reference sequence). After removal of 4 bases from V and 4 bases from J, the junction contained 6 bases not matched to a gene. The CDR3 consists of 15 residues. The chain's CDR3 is CASSYWTGGRYEQYF. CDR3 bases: TGTGCCAGCAGTTACTGGACAGGGGGCAGGTACGAGCAGTACTTC.

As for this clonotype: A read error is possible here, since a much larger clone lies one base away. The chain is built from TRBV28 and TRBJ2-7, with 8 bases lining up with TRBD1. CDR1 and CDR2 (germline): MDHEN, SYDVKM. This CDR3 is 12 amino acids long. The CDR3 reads CVSSRQGPEQYF. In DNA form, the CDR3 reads TGTGTCAGCAGTCGACAGGGGCCCGAGCAGTACTTC.

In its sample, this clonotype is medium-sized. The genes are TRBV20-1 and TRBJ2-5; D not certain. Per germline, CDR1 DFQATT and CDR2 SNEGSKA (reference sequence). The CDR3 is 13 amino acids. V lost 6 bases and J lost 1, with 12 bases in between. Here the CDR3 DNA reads TGCAGTGCCCCCCTAACAGCCCAAGAGACCCAGTACTTC. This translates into CSAPLTAQETQYF.

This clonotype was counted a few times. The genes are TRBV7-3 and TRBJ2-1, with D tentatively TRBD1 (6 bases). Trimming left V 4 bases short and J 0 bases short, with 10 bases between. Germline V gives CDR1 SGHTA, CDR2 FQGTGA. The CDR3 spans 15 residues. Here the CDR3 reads CASSYTGSSYNEQFF. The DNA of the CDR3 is TGTGCCAGCAGCTACACAGGGAGCTCCTACAATGAGCAGTTCTTC.

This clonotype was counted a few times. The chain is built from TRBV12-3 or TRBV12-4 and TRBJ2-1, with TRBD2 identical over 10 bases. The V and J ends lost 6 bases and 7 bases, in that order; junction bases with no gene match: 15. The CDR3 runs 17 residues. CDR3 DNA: TGTGCCAGCAGGTCTCTTGCAGCGGGAGGGCCGGGAAATGAGCAGTTCTTC. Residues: CASRSLAAGGPGNEQFF.

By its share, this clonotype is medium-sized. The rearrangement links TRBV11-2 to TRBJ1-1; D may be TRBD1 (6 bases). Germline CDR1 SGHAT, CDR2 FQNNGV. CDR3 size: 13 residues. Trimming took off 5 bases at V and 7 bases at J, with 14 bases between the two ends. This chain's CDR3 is CASSPWDTNEAFF. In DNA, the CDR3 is TGTGCCAGCAGCCCGTGGGACACCAATGAAGCTTTCTTT. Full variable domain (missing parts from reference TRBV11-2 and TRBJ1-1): EAGVAQSPRYKIIEKRQSVAFWCNPISGHATLYWYQQILGQGPKLLIQFQNNGVVDDSQLPKDRFSAERLKGVDSTLKIQPAKLEDSAVYLCASSPWDTNEAFFGQGTRLTVV.

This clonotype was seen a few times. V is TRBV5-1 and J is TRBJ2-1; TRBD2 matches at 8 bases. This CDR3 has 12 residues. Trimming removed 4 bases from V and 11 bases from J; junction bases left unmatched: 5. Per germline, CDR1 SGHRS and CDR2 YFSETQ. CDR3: CASSLERGKQFF. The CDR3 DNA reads TGCGCCAGCAGCCTCGAGCGGGGGAAGCAGTTCTTC.

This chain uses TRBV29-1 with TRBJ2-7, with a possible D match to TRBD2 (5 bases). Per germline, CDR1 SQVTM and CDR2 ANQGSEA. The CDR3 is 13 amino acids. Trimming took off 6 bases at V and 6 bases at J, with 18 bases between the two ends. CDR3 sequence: CSVDLRRPGEQYF. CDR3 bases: TGCAGCGTCGACCTGAGGAGGCCGGGCGAGCAGTACTTC.

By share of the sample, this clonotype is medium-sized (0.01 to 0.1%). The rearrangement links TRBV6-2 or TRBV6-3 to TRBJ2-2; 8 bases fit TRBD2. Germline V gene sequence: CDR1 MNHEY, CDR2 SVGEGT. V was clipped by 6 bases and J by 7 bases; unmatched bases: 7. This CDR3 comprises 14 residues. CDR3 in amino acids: CASRHPGTSGELFF. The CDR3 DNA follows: TGTGCCAGCAGGCACCCCGGGACTAGCGGGGAGCTGTTTTTT.

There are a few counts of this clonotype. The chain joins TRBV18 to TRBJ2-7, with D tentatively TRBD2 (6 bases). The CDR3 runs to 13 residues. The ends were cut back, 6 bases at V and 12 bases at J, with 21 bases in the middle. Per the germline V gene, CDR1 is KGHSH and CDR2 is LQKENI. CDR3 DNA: TGTGCCAGCTCTCCCGCGGAGGGCGGAGAAGGGTACTTC. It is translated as CASSPAEGGEGYF. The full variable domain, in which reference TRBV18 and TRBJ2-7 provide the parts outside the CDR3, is NAGVMQNPRHLVRRRGQEARLRCSPMKGHSHVYWYRQLPEEGLKFMVYLQKENIIDESGMPKERFSAEFPKEGPSILRIQQVVRGDSAAYFCASSPAEGGEGYFGPGTRLTVT.

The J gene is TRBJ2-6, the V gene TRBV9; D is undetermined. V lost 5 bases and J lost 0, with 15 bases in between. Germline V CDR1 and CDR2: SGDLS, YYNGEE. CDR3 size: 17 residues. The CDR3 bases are TGTGCCAGCAGTCTCACATCTCGCAGCTCTGGGGCCAACGTCCTGACTTTC. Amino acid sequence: CASSLTSRSSGANVLTF.

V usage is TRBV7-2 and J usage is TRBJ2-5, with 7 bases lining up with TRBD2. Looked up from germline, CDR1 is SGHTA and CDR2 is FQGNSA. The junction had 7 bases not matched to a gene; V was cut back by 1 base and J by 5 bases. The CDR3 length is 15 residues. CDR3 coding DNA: TGTGCCAGCAGCTTAGAAGGGAGGGCCACGGAGACCCAGTACTTC. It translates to CASSLEGRATETQYF.

CDR3 in DNA: TGTGCCAGCAGCGCCAGGGAGAGCAATCAGCCCCAGCATTTT. Protein sequence: CASSARESNQPQHF. V gene TRBV9 combines with J gene TRBJ1-5; D is perhaps TRBD1 (5 bases). The CDR3 length is 14 residues. Germline values: CDR1 SGDLS, CDR2 YYNGEE. V was shortened by 3 bases and J by 1 base, with 8 bases between the two germline ends.

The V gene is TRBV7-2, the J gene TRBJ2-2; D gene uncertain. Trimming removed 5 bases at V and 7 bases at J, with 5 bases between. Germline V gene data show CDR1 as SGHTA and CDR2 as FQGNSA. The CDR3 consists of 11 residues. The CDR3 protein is CASSHNGELFF. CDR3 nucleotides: TGTGCCAGCAGCCACAACGGGGAGCTGTTTTTT. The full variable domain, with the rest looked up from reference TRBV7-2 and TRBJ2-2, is GAGVSQSPSNKVTEKGKDVELRCDPISGHTALYWYRQSLGQGLEFLIYFQGNSAPDKSGLPSDRFSAERTGGSVSTLTIQRTQQEDSAVYLCASSHNGELFFGEGSRLTVL.

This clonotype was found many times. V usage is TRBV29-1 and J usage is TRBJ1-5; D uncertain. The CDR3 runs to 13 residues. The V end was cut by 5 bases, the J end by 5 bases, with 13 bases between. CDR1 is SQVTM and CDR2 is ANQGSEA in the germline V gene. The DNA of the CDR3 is TGCAGCGTTTCCCGGCAGGTAGATCAGCCCCAGCATTTT. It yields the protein CSVSRQVDQPQHF.

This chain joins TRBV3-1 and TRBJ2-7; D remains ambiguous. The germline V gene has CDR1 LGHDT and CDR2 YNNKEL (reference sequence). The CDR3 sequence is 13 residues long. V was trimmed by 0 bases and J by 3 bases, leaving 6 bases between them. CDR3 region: CASSQDLYYEQYF. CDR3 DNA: TGTGCCAGCAGCCAAGATCTGTACTACGAGCAGTACTTC.

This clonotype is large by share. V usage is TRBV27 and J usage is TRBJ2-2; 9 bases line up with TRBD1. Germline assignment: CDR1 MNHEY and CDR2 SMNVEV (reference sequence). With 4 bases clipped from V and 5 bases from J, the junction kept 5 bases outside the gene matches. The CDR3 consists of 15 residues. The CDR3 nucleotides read TGTGCCAGCAGTTCGGGACAGGGTCATACCGGGGAGCTGTTTTTT. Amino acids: CASSSGQGHTGELFF.

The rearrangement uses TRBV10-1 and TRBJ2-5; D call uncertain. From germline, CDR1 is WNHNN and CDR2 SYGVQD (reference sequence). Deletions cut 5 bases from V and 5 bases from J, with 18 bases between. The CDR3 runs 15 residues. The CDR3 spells CASSPIVGIGETQYF. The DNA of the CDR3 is TGCGCCAGCAGTCCCATAGTCGGAATAGGGGAGACCCAGTACTTC.

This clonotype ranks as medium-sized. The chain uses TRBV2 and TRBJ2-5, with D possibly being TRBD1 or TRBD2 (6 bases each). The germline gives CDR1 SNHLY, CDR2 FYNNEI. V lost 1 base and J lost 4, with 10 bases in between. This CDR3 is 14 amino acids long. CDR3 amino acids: CASSEGGGGETQYF. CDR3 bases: TGTGCCAGCAGTGAAGGCGGAGGGGGAGAGACCCAGTACTTC.

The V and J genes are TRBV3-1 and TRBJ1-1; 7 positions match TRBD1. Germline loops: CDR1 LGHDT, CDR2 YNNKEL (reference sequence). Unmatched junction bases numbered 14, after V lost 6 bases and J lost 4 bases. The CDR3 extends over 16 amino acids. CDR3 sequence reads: CASRATGARGGTEAFF. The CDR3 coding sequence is TGTGCCAGCAGGGCTACAGGGGCAAGGGGGGGCACTGAAGCTTTCTTT.